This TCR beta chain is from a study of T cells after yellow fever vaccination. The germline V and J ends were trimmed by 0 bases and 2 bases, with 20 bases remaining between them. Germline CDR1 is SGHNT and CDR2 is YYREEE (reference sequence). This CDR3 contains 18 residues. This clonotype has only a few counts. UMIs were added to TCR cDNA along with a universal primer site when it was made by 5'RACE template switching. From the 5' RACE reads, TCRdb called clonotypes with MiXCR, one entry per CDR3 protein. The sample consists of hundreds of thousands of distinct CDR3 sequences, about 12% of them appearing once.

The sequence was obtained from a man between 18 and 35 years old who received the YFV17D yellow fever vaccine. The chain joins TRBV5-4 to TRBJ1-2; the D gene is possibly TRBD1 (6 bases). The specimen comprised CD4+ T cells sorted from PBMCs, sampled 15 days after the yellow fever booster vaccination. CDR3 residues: CASSLAGGSISGNYGYTF. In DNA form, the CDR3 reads TGTGCCAGCAGCTTGGCTGGGGGCTCAATTTCTGGGAACTATGGCTACACCTTC.